A selection of T cell receptor beta chains follows, all from one sample in a study of early T cells in non-severe SARS-CoV-2 infection. TCRdb re-analysed the 5' RACE reads in MiXCR, keeping a single row per CDR3 protein. The profile covers under 80,000 distinct CDR3 sequences, with over 10% appearing a single time and around 5% taken by the ten largest. Sequencing was done on a sample of whole blood. Receptors originate from an adult who was a healthcare worker with PCR-confirmed SARS-CoV-2 infection or an uninfected control (not recorded which). The CDR3 runs from the conserved cysteine through the conserved F or W. Fields, in order: J gene, V gene, clone size, D gene, CDR3 protein, CDR3 DNA. The D gene is left open where the match is weak. Size is omitted from some rows. Given values are once, few, many or a class for expanded clones.

j_gene: TRBJ1-5; v_gene: TRBV19; abundance: many; d_gene: .; CDR3aa: CARSDRNYQPQHF; CDR3nt: TGTGCCAGATCGGACAGAAATTATCAGCCCCAGCATTTT
j_gene: TRBJ1-6; v_gene: TRBV11-3; abundance: many; d_gene: .; CDR3aa: CASSFGDSALHF; CDR3nt: TGTGCCAGCAGCTTCGGGGATTCAGCCCTCCACTTT
j_gene: TRBJ2-2; v_gene: TRBV28; abundance: few; d_gene: TRBD1; CDR3aa: CASQGANTGELFF; CDR3nt: TGTGCCAGCCAGGGGGCGAACACCGGGGAGCTGTTTTTT
j_gene: TRBJ1-1; v_gene: TRBV7-9; abundance: many; d_gene: .; CDR3aa: CASSLSVRDTEAFF; CDR3nt: TGTGCCAGCAGCTTAAGTGTCAGGGACACTGAAGCTTTCTTT
j_gene: TRBJ2-7; v_gene: TRBV3-1; abundance: .; d_gene: .; CDR3aa: CASSPGDFSYEQYF; CDR3nt: TGTGCCAGCAGCCCCGGGGACTTCTCCTACGAGCAGTACTTC
j_gene: TRBJ2-7; v_gene: TRBV6-5; abundance: many; d_gene: .; CDR3aa: CATQGPYEQYF; CDR3nt: TGTGCCACCCAGGGTCCCTACGAGCAGTACTTC
j_gene: TRBJ2-5; v_gene: TRBV30; abundance: few; d_gene: TRBD1; CDR3aa: CAGGRDRGETQYF; CDR3nt: TGTGCCGGCGGACGGGACAGGGGAGAGACCCAGTACTTC
j_gene: TRBJ1-5; v_gene: TRBV10-3; abundance: .; d_gene: .; CDR3aa: CAISESRSQPQHF; CDR3nt: TGTGCCATCAGTGAGTCGAGAAGTCAGCCCCAGCATTTT
j_gene: TRBJ2-7; v_gene: TRBV4-3; abundance: many; d_gene: .; CDR3aa: CASSQDRGGPWEQYF; CDR3nt: TGCGCCAGCAGCCAAGATCGCGGGGGCCCATGGGAGCAGTACTTC
j_gene: TRBJ2-3; v_gene: TRBV7-9; abundance: many; d_gene: .; CDR3aa: CASSYGQAGDTQYF; CDR3nt: TGTGCCAGCAGTTACGGACAGGCGGGGGATACGCAGTATTTT
j_gene: TRBJ2-5; v_gene: TRBV11-2; abundance: many; d_gene: .; CDR3aa: CASSRMAGVQETQYF; CDR3nt: TGTGCCAGCAGCCGAATGGCGGGCGTTCAAGAGACCCAGTACTTC
j_gene: TRBJ2-7; v_gene: TRBV5-4; abundance: .; d_gene: .; CDR3aa: CASSRLGTTTPYEQYF; CDR3nt: TGTGCCAGCAGCCGATTGGGGACAACGACCCCCTACGAGCAGTACTTC
j_gene: TRBJ1-5; v_gene: TRBV27; abundance: few; d_gene: .; CDR3aa: CASSLGVGNQPQHF; CDR3nt: TGTGCCAGCAGTTTAGGGGTTGGCAATCAGCCCCAGCATTTT
j_gene: TRBJ2-1; v_gene: TRBV6-2/TRBV6-3; abundance: .; d_gene: .; CDR3aa: CASSPDRPRDFYNEQFF; CDR3nt: TGTGCCAGCAGCCCGGACAGGCCAAGGGACTTCTACAATGAGCAGTTCTTC
j_gene: TRBJ2-2; v_gene: TRBV7-6; abundance: many; d_gene: TRBD1; CDR3aa: CASSKIIGDSGELFF; CDR3nt: TGTGCCAGCAGCAAAATTATAGGGGACAGCGGGGAGCTGTTTTTT
j_gene: TRBJ1-1; v_gene: TRBV10-3; abundance: .; d_gene: .; CDR3aa: CAAASGMTEAFF; CDR3nt: TGTGCGGCCGCCTCCGGGATGACTGAAGCTTTCTTT
j_gene: TRBJ2-2; v_gene: TRBV3-1; abundance: .; d_gene: .; CDR3aa: CASSHWGLRNTGELFF; CDR3nt: TGTGCCAGCAGCCACTGGGGACTCCGGAACACCGGGGAGCTGTTTTTT
j_gene: TRBJ1-2; v_gene: TRBV29-1; abundance: .; d_gene: .; CDR3aa: CSVVQGSQYGYTF; CDR3nt: TGCAGCGTCGTTCAGGGGTCACAGTATGGCTACACCTTC
j_gene: TRBJ1-2; v_gene: TRBV6-6; abundance: many; d_gene: .; CDR3aa: CASSNPDNPQVGYTF; CDR3nt: TGTGCCAGCAGCAACCCAGACAACCCCCAGGTTGGCTACACCTTC
j_gene: TRBJ2-3; v_gene: TRBV29-1; abundance: few; d_gene: TRBD1; CDR3aa: CSADRGVGTDTQYF; CDR3nt: TGCAGCGCCGACAGGGGCGTTGGCACAGATACGCAGTATTTT
j_gene: TRBJ2-2; v_gene: TRBV9; abundance: many; d_gene: .; CDR3aa: CASSVGPPAIGELFF; CDR3nt: TGTGCCAGCAGCGTCGGGCCACCGGCGATTGGGGAGCTGTTTTTT
j_gene: TRBJ2-3; v_gene: TRBV10-3; abundance: many; d_gene: .; CDR3aa: CAITGNTDTQYF; CDR3nt: TGTGCCATCACTGGAAACACAGATACGCAGTATTTT
j_gene: TRBJ1-5; v_gene: TRBV20-1; abundance: many; d_gene: .; CDR3aa: CSAPIGVNSNQPQHF; CDR3nt: TGCAGTGCCCCGATTGGGGTAAATAGCAATCAGCCCCAGCATTTT
j_gene: TRBJ2-5; v_gene: TRBV12-3/TRBV12-4; abundance: few; d_gene: TRBD2; CDR3aa: CASTARGGQETQYF; CDR3nt: TGTGCCAGCACCGCCCGGGGGGGGCAAGAGACCCAGTACTTC
j_gene: TRBJ1-1; v_gene: TRBV7-9; abundance: many; d_gene: .; CDR3aa: CASSFWAGQNTEAFF; CDR3nt: TGTGCCAGCAGCTTTTGGGCAGGTCAGAACACTGAAGCTTTCTTT
j_gene: TRBJ1-1; v_gene: TRBV29-1; abundance: many; d_gene: TRBD1; CDR3aa: CSVEGVRDRPMNTEAFF; CDR3nt: TGCAGCGTTGAAGGGGTAAGGGACAGGCCTATGAACACTGAAGCTTTCTTT
j_gene: TRBJ1-5; v_gene: TRBV6-1; abundance: .; d_gene: TRBD1; CDR3aa: CASSEVDREGQPQHF; CDR3nt: TGTGCCAGCAGTGAGGTGGACAGGGAGGGTCAGCCCCAGCATTTT
j_gene: TRBJ2-7; v_gene: TRBV20-1; abundance: many; d_gene: .; CDR3aa: CSASRRNYEQYF; CDR3nt: TGCAGTGCTAGTAGGCGGAACTACGAGCAGTACTTC
j_gene: TRBJ2-3; v_gene: TRBV24-1; abundance: many; d_gene: .; CDR3aa: CAVGGISTDTQYF; CDR3nt: TGTGCCGTCGGGGGCATCTCCACAGATACGCAGTATTTT
j_gene: TRBJ1-2; v_gene: TRBV6-5; abundance: many; d_gene: .; CDR3aa: CASSYKKGYYGYTF; CDR3nt: TGTGCCAGCAGTTATAAGAAGGGTTACTATGGCTACACCTTC
j_gene: TRBJ2-1; v_gene: TRBV5-5; abundance: many; d_gene: .; CDR3aa: CASSLGGRDEQFF; CDR3nt: TGTGCCAGCAGCTTGGGGGGTCGCGATGAGCAGTTCTTC
j_gene: TRBJ2-3; v_gene: TRBV11-3; abundance: many; d_gene: .; CDR3aa: CASSLTPGTDTQYF; CDR3nt: TGTGCCAGCAGCTTAACCCCAGGGACAGATACGCAGTATTTT
j_gene: TRBJ1-1; v_gene: TRBV29-1; abundance: few; d_gene: TRBD1; CDR3aa: CSVGTVMNTEAFF; CDR3nt: TGCAGCGTGGGGACAGTTATGAACACTGAAGCTTTCTTT
j_gene: TRBJ1-1; v_gene: TRBV4-1; abundance: few; d_gene: .; CDR3aa: CASSQDSVRDIMNTEAFF; CDR3nt: TGCGCCAGCAGCCAAGACTCGGTCAGGGACATAATGAACACTGAAGCTTTCTTT
j_gene: TRBJ1-1; v_gene: TRBV2; abundance: few; d_gene: .; CDR3aa: CASMAQQGWGTEAFF; CDR3nt: TGTGCCAGCATGGCTCAACAGGGATGGGGCACTGAAGCTTTCTTT
j_gene: TRBJ2-5; v_gene: TRBV7-9; abundance: many; d_gene: .; CDR3aa: CASSPDLRLGTQYF; CDR3nt: TGTGCCAGCAGCCCGGACCTTCGGCTCGGGACCCAGTACTTC
j_gene: TRBJ1-4; v_gene: TRBV20-1; abundance: few; d_gene: .; CDR3aa: CSARAGTTATNEKLFF; CDR3nt: TGCAGTGCTAGAGCCGGGACAACTGCAACTAATGAAAAACTGTTTTTT
j_gene: TRBJ2-5; v_gene: TRBV6-5; abundance: many; d_gene: .; CDR3aa: CASSYSGQGGETQYF; CDR3nt: TGTGCCAGCAGTTACTCGGGGCAGGGGGGAGAGACCCAGTACTTC